This TCR beta chain was documented in a study of siplizumab effects on memory and regulatory T cells. The study's findings and limits: Naive T cells appeared more varied than memory cells and looked like key alloresponse contributors.

Profiling relied on immunoSEQ multiplex PCR, and the TCRdb table lists in-frame clones only, not all of them. Among around 9,500 clones listed, more than 35% were seen once. Regarding this clone: Its specificity is not known.

CDR3 length: 15 amino acids. Per germline, CDR1 MNHNS and CDR2 SASEGT. Trimming left V 6 bases short and J 4 bases short, with 16 bases between. Coculturing of the mixed lymphocyte reaction cells was performed at 37°C for under seven days. CFSE-stained responder and Violet Dye-stained stimulator PBMCs were mixed 1:1. The TCR was taken from a human donor in good health; the cells came from an allogeneic mixed lymphocyte reaction. Sequences were obtained from CFSE-low (dividing) CD4+ T cells sorted from an allogeneic mixed lymphocyte reaction. The chain combines TRBV6-1 with TRBJ1-5; possible D gene TRBD1, 6 bases. The CDR3 loop is CASSPSGVGNQPQHF. The CDR3 coding sequence is TGTGCCAGCAGCCCCTCAGGGGTTGGGAATCAGCCCCAGCATTTT.